This T cell receptor (beta chain) was documented in a study of CD8+ T cells in alopecia areata. Study-wide findings and caveats: Higher clonality was seen in lesional scalp than in normal scalp, especially in alopecia totalis/universalis.

Isolated RNA was reverse transcribed into cDNA used as the sequencing template. Here immunoSEQ multiplex PCR was the method, and the copy in TCRdb shows in-frame clones only, minus some. Among roughly 150,000 clones, 62% were seen once, and the ten largest hold around 34%. On this clone: Its antigen remains unidentified.

The CDR3 has 16 residues. Germline V gene lookup returns CDR1 PRHDT and CDR2 FYEKMQ (reference sequence). V was pared by 1 base and J by 8 bases, with 18 bases between. V usage is TRBV13 and J usage is TRBJ2-4, with TRBD2 as a possible D gene (6 bases). The receptor's source is a human donor in good health. The sequenced material came from CD8+ T cells sorted from blood. This CDR3 is CASSLATAGGGHIQYF. The CDR3, as DNA: TGTGCCAGCAGCTTAGCCACAGCCGGGGGTGGGCACATTCAGTACTTC.